This record looks at one T cell receptor (beta chain) sequence and its context. Samples came from axillary lymph nodes draining the breast cancer. This sample is drawn from a study of breast tumors, draining lymph nodes, adjacent tissues. Each CDR3 protein is one row after TCRdb ran MiXCR on the multiplex PCR reads. The sample lists approximately 190,000 distinct CDR3 sequences; roughly 29% were seen once. Sequenced material: axillary lymph node tissue. This TCR derives from a female donor with breast cancer. Some clones in this sample may be carry-over from other donors' samples.

CDR3 bases: TGTGCCAGCAGCTTATATTATGGGCCGAACACCGGGGAGCTGTTTTTT. Protein: CASSLYYGPNTGELFF. V is TRBV11-2 and J is TRBJ2-2; D unclear. From germline, CDR1 is SGHAT and CDR2 FQNNGV. Trimming stripped 2 bases from V and 0 bases from J, with 10 bases between. The CDR3 loop spans 16 amino acids.